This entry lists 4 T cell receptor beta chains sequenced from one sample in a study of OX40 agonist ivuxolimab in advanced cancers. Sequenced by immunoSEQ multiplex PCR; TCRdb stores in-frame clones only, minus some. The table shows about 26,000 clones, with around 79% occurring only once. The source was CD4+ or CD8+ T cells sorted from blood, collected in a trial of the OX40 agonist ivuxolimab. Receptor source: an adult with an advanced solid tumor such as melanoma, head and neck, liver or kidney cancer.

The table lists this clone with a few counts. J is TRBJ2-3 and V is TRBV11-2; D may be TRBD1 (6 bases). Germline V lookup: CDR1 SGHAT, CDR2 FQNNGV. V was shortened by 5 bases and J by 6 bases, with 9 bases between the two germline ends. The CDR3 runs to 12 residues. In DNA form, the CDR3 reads TGTGCCAGCAGCACCGACAGGGATACGCAGTATTTT. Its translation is CASSTDRDTQYF. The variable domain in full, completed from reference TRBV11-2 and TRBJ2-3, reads EAGVAQSPRYKIIEKRQSVAFWCNPISGHATLYWYQQILGQGPKLLIQFQNNGVVDDSQLPKDRFSAERLKGVDSTLKIQPAKLEDSAVYLCASSTDRDTQYFGPGTRLTVL.

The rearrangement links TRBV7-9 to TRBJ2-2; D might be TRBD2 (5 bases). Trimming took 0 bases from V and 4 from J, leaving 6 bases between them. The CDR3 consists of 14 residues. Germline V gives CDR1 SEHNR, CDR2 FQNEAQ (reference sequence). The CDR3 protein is CASSLARGTGELFF. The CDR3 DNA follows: TGTGCCAGCAGCTTAGCACGGGGCACCGGGGAGCTGTTTTTT.

The chain's CDR3 is CASSQGEWGGYEQYF. CDR3 sequence (DNA): TGTGCCAGCAGCCAAGGGGAGTGGGGCGGGTACGAGCAGTACTTC. This chain connects TRBV4-2 to TRBJ2-7; D possibly matches TRBD1 or TRBD2 (5 bases each). V was clipped by 1 base and J by 4 bases, with 14 bases between them. This CDR3 comprises 15 residues. CDR1 is LGHNA, CDR2 YNFKEQ, per germline.

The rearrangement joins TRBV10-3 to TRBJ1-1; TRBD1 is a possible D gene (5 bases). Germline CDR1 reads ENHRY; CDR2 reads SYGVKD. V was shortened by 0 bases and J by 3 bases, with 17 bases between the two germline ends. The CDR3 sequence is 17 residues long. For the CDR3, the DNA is TGTGCCATCAGTGAGTCCACAGGAGGGCCGCGCTACACTGAAGCTTTCTTT. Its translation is CAISESTGGPRYTEAFF.